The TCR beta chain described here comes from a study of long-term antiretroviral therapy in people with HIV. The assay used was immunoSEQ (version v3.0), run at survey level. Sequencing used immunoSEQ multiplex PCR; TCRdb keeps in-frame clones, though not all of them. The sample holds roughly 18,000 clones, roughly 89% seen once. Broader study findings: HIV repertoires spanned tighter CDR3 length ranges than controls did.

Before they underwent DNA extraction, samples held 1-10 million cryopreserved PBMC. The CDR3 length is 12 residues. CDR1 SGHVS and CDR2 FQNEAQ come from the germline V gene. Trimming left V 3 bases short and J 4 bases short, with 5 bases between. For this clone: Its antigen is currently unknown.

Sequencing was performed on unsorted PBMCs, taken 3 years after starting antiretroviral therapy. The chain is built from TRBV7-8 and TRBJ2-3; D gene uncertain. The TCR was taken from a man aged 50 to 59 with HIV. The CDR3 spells CASSLMADTQYF. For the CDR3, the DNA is TGTGCCAGCAGCTTGATGGCAGATACGCAGTATTTT.